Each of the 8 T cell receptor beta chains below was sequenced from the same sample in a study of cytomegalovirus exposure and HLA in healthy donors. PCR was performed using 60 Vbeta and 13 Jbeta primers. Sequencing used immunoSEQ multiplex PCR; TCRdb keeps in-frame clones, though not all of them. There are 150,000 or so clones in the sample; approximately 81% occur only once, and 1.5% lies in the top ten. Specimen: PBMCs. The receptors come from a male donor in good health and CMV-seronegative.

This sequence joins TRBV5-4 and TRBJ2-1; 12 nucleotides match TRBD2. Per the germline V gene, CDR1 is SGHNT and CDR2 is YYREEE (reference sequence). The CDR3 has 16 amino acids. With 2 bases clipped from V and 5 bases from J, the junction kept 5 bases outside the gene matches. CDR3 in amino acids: CASSLDLAGGNNEQFF. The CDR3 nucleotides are TGTGCCAGCAGCTTAGACCTAGCGGGAGGGAACAATGAGCAGTTCTTC.

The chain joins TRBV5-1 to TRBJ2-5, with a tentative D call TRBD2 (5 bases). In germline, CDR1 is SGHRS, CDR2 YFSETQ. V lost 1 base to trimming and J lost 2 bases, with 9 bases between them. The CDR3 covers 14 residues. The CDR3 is CASSLSGDQETQYF. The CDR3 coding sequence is TGCGCCAGCAGCTTGAGCGGAGATCAAGAGACCCAGTACTTC.

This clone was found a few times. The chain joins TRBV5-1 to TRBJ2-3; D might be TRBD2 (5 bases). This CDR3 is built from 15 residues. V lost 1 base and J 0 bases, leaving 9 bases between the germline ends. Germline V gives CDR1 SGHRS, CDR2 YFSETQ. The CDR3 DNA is TGCGCCAGCAGCTTGCGGGGAGTAAGCACAGATACGCAGTATTTT. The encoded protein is CASSLRGVSTDTQYF.

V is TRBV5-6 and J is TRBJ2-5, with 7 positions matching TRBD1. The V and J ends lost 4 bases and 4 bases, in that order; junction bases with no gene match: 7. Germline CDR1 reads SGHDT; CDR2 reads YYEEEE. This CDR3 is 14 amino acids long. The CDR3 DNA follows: TGTGCCAGCAGCCTAACAGGGGACGGAGAGACCCAGTACTTC. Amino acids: CASSLTGDGETQYF.

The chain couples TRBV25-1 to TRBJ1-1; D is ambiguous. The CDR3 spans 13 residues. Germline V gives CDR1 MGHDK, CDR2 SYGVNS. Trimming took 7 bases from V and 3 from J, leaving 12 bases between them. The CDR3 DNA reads TGTGCCAGCACGTTTCGTCGGGACACTGAAGCTTTCTTT. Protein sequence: CASTFRRDTEAFF.

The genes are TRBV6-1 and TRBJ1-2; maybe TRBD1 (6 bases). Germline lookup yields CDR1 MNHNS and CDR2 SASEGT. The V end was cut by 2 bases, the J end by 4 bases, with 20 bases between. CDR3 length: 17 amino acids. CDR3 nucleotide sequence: TGTGCCAGCAGTGAATACAAGGGGGGGACACAGCCCTATGGCTACACCTTC. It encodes CASSEYKGGTQPYGYTF.

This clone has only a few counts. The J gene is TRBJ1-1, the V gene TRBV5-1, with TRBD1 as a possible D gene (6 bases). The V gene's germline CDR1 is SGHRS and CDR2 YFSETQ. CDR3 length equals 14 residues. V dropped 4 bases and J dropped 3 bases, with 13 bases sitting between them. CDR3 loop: CASSPRGGDTEAFF. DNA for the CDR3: TGCGCCAGCAGCCCCAGGGGCGGAGACACTGAAGCTTTCTTT.

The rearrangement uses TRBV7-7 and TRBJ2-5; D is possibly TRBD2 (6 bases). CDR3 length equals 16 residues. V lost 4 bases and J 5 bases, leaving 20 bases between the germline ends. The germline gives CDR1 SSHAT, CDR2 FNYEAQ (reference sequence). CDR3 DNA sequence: TGTGCCAGCAGCTCAGAGACAGCTCGGAGGGAGGAGACCCAGTACTTC. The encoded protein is CASSSETARREETQYF. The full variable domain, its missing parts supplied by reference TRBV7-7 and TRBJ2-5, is GAGVSQSPRYKVTKRGQDVTLRCDPISSHATLYWYQQALGQGPEFLTYFNYEAQPDKSGLPSDRFSAERPEGSISTLTIQRTEQRDSAMYRCASSSETARREETQYFGPGTRLLVL.